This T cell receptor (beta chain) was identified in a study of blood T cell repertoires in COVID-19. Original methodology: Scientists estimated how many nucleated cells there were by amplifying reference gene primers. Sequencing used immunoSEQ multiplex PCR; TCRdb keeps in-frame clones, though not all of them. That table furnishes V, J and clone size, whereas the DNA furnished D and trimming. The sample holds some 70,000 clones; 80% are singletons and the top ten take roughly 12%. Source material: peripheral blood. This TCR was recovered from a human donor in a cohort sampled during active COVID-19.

CDR3 residues: CASSRNISEQYV. The CDR3 DNA reads TGCGCCAGCAGCCGAAACATTTCCGAGCAGTACGTC. J is TRBJ2-7 and V is TRBV4-1; unclear D gene. Germline lookup yields CDR1 MGHRA and CDR2 YSYEKL. The CDR3 length is 12 residues. Trimming cost V 4 bases and J 6 bases, with 10 bases left between them.